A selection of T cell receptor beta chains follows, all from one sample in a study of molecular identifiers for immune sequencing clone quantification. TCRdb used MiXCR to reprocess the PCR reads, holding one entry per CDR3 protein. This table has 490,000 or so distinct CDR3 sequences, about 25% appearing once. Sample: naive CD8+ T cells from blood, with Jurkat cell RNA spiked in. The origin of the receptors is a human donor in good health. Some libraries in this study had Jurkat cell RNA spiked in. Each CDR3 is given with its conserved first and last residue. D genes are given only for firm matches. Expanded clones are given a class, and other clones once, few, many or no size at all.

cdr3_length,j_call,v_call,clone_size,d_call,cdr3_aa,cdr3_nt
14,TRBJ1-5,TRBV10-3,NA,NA,CADTHGLANRPQHF,TGTGCCGACACCCACGGGTTAGCGAATCGACCCCAGCATTTT
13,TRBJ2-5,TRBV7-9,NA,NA,CASRSDRQESQYF,TGTGCCAGCAGGTCAGACAGACAAGAGAGCCAGTACTTC
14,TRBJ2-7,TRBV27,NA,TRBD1,CASRSTGSPSEQYF,TGTGCCAGCAGATCGACAGGGTCACCTAGCGAGCAGTACTTC
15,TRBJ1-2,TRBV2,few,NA,CASSETDQANYGYTF,TGTGCCAGCAGCGAAACCGATCAGGCTAACTATGGCTACACCTTC
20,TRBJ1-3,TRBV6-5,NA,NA,CASSFVMPGDGLFSGNTIYF,TGTGCCAGCAGTTTCGTCATGCCAGGGGACGGGTTATTCTCTGGAAACACCATATATTTT
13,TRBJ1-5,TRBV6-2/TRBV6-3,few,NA,CASSWGTHQPQHF,TGTGCCAGCAGTTGGGGGACACATCAGCCCCAGCATTTT
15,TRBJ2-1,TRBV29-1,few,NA,CSVVTGGGLVNEQFF,TGCAGCGTTGTTACAGGGGGGGGACTAGTCAATGAGCAGTTCTTC
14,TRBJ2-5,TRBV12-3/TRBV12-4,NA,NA,CASSLGFYQETQYF,TGTGCCAGCAGTTTGGGGTTTTACCAAGAGACCCAGTACTTC
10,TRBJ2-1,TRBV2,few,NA,CASAYNEQFF,TGTGCCAGCGCTTATAATGAGCAGTTCTTC
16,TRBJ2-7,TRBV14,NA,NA,CASSRDFGQASYEQYF,TGTGCCAGCAGCCGAGATTTCGGGCAGGCCTCCTACGAGCAGTACTTC
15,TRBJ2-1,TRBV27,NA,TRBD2,CASSLRASGGYEQFF,TGTGCCAGCAGCCTCCGAGCTAGCGGGGGCTATGAGCAGTTCTTC
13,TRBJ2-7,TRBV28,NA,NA,CASRFDSSYEQYF,TGTGCCAGCAGGTTCGACAGCTCCTACGAGCAGTACTTC
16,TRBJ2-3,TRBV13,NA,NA,CASSARLGGSTDAQYF,TGTGCCAGCAGCGCGCGACTAGGAGGAAGCACAGATGCGCAGTATTTT
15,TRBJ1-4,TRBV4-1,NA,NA,CASSPTPSGVEKLFF,TGCGCCAGCAGCCCAACTCCCTCGGGAGTTGAAAAACTGTTTTTT
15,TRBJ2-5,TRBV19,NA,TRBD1,CASSLPWTGQETQYF,TGTGCCAGTAGTCTCCCATGGACAGGGCAGGAGACCCAGTACTTC
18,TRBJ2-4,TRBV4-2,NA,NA,CASSQGGGEGGYGNIQYF,TGTGCCAGCAGCCAAGGGGGAGGGGAGGGGGGCTACGGAAACATTCAGTACTTC
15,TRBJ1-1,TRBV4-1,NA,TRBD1,CASSQAGQATTEAFF,TGCGCCAGCAGCCAAGCAGGACAGGCTACCACTGAAGCTTTCTTT
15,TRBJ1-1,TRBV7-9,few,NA,CASSYTMAVNTEAFF,TGTGCCAGCAGTTATACCATGGCGGTGAACACTGAAGCTTTCTTT
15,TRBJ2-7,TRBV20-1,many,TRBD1,CSAREGTGLSYEQYF,TGCAGTGCTAGAGAGGGGACAGGCCTTTCCTACGAGCAGTACTTC
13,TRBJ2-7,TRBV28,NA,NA,CASSFEQIYEQYF,TGTGCCAGCAGTTTCGAGCAAATTTACGAGCAGTACTTC
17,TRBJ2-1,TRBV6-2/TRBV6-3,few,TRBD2,CASSYSSGGLSYNEQFF,TGTGCCAGCAGTTATTCGAGCGGGGGCCTCTCCTACAATGAGCAGTTCTTC
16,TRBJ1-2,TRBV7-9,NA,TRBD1,CASSPTPGGRGYGYTF,TGTGCCAGCAGCCCAACCCCAGGGGGGCGAGGCTATGGCTACACCTTC
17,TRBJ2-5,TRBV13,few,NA,CASSSRGGQGSQETQYF,TGTGCCAGCAGCTCTAGGGGAGGGCAGGGGTCCCAAGAGACCCAGTACTTC
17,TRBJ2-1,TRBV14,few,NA,CASSQEARVSSYNEQFF,TGTGCCAGCAGCCAAGAGGCGCGGGTGAGCTCCTACAATGAGCAGTTCTTC